The clone carrying this TCR beta chain was detected only a few times. Its target is unknown. TCRdb reanalysed the reads using MiXCR and keeps one entry per CDR3 protein. This table has about half a million distinct CDR3 sequences, 33% appearing once. The sample comes from a study of T cell repertoires in cytomegalovirus infection. Study as a whole: Both recently identified HLA-C-restricted and well-studied HLA-B-restricted CMV epitopes were used in the study. Signatures in public TCR beta sequences pointed to both CMV infection and matching HLA type.

General study results and limits: The cumulative frequency of public TCR beta families identified carriers of CMV plus the relevant HLA. HLA-C-restricted, CMV-specific TCR beta clonotypes were dominant ex vivo.

The CDR3 is 22 amino acids. Germline V gene data show CDR1 as MNHEY and CDR2 as SVGEGT. Losses at the gene ends were 0 bases for V and 0 bases for J; bases not matched to a gene: 16. The chain employs TRBV6-2 or TRBV6-3 and TRBJ2-1; 11 nucleotides line up with TRBD1. The TCR sequence derives from a human donor in good health (CMV status not recorded). Some clones in this sample may be carry-over from other donors' samples. The source was cultured PBMCs, collected from culture after CMV antigen stimulation. CDR3 amino acids: CASSYSAVWTGGQEASYNEQFF. The DNA of the CDR3 is TGTGCCAGCAGTTACTCGGCGGTGTGGACAGGGGGCCAAGAAGCCTCCTACAATGAGCAGTTCTTC.